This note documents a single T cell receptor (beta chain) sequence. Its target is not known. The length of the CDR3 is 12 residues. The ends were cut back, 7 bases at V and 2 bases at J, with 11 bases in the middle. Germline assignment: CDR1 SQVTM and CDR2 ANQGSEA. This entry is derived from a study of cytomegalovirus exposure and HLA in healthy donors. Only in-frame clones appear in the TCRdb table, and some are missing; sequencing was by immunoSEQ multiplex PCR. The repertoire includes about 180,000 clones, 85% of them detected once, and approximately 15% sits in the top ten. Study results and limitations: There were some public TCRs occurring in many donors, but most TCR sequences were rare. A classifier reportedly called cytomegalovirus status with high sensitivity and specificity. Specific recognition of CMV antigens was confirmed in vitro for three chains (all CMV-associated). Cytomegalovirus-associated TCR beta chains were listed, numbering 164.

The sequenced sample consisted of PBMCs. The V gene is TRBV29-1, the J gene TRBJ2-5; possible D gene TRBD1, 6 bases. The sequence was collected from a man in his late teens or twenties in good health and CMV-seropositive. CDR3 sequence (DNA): TGCAGCGCTTCCACAGGGCAAGAGACCCAGTACTTC. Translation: CSASTGQETQYF.